This TCR beta chain was retrieved from a study of T cell responses to AZD1222 COVID-19 vaccine. Here immunoSEQ multiplex PCR was the method, and the copy in TCRdb shows in-frame clones only, minus some. The sample yields some 120,000 clones, 85% to 90% seen once. This clone is a singleton in its sample. The TCR originated in an adult in good health. Sequencing was performed on peripheral blood, taken on day 0 of AZD1222 vaccination.

In DNA, the CDR3 is TGCGCCAGCAGCCAGGAACCGGGGGTGAACACCGGGGAGCTGTTTTTT. It encodes CASSQEPGVNTGELFF. The chain couples TRBV4-3 to TRBJ2-2, with TRBD2 as a possible D gene (6 bases). V dropped 3 bases and J dropped 1 base, with 12 bases sitting between them. The V gene's germline CDR1 is LGHNA and CDR2 YSLEER. This CDR3 contains 16 residues.